This T cell receptor (beta chain) originates from a study of shared clonotypes between healthy human individuals. Study details: Every donor yielded three CD4 naive, three CD4 memory, two CD8 naive and one CD8 memory plate.

Germline V gene sequence: CDR1 SNHLY, CDR2 FYNNEI. J gave up 3 bases and V 4 bases, and 14 bases lay outside the gene matches. The CDR3 has 17 amino acids. Overall study results and limits: Relative to clonotypes present in all four donors, those not shared had lower generation probabilities. A handful of donors shared about 5% of their naive CD4 clonotypes. A limitation of the genetic and exposure-history diversity represented arose from few donors.

Terminally differentiated effector memory CD45RA+ cells were excluded by CCR7 positive selection of CD45RO-negative cells. Comments on this clone: Its antigen is not known.

Assay: immunoSEQ multiplex PCR; the TCRdb copy retains only in-frame clones and omits some. This sample yields over 2,000,000 clones, of which just under 95% are seen a single time; about 1.7% belongs to the top ten. This receptor was obtained from a man aged 18 to 29 in good health. Some clones in this sample may be carry-over from other donors' samples. The chain combines TRBV2 with TRBJ1-2, with 7 bases that match TRBD1. The sequenced sample consisted of naive CD8+ T cells from PBMCs. This CDR3 reads CASSARTNDRDYYGYTF. The DNA for the CDR3 is TGTGCCAGCAGTGCAAGAACCAATGACAGGGATTACTATGGCTACACCTTC.